This record covers a single T cell receptor beta chain. Its target is not known. This sample is part of a study of siplizumab effects on memory and regulatory T cells. CDR3 length: 14 residues. J was trimmed by 4 bases and V by 6 bases; bases with no gene match: 3. Looked up from germline, CDR1 is SNHLY and CDR2 is FYNNEI. General study findings and limits: Whether proliferating Tregs in siplizumab cultures suppress was not functionally confirmed. With siplizumab, Treg-derived clones averaged about 71% of mappable alloreactive CD4+ clones, versus about 25% in controls.

Per sample, the assay covered approximately 91,000 TCR templates. Sequencing was performed with immunoSEQ multiplex PCR; in TCRdb, only in-frame clones are kept and a portion is missing. The sample consists of about 100,000 clones, roughly 94% of them appearing once. The sequencing input was Tregs sorted from blood. This sequence originates from a human donor in good health. This chain joins TRBV2 and TRBJ2-7; 13 nucleotides align to TRBD2. The CDR3 loop reads CASSRGLAGYEQYF. Here the CDR3 DNA reads TGTGCCAGCAGCCGGGGACTAGCGGGATACGAGCAGTACTTC.